The rows below give T cell receptor beta chains drawn from one sample of a study of blood T cell repertoires in COVID-19. The assay was immunoSEQ multiplex PCR, and TCRdb's table has in-frame clones only and misses some. Of 250,000 or so clones listed, roughly 90% are singletons. What was sequenced was peripheral blood. The receptors come from a man aged 30-40 years with active or convalescent COVID-19. The CDR3 runs from the conserved cysteine through the conserved F or W. Each record gives: clone size, J gene, V gene, D gene, CDR3 protein, CDR3 DNA. The D gene is left open where the match is weak. Part of the rows lack a size; the others show once, few, many or a class for expanded clones.

NA	TRBJ2-1	TRBV3-1/TRBV3-2	TRBD2	CASSQEIPLAGDYNEQFF	TGTGCCAGCAGCCAAGAAATCCCCCTAGCGGGGGACTACAATGAGCAGTTCTTC
NA	TRBJ2-1	TRBV5-1	NA	CASSFSLSSYNEQFF	TGCGCCAGCAGCTTTAGCCTTAGCTCCTACAATGAGCAGTTCTTC
NA	TRBJ2-3	TRBV11-3	NA	CASKEGGLDTDTQYF	TGTGCCAGCAAAGAGGGGGGGCTCGACACAGATACGCAGTATTTT
many	TRBJ2-2	TRBV6-5	NA	CASSRDFNTGELFF	TGTGCCAGCAGCCGGGACTTCAACACCGGGGAGCTGTTTTTT
NA	TRBJ2-2	TRBV7-8	NA	CASGQPTGELFF	TGTGCCAGCGGACAGCCCACCGGGGAGCTGTTTTTT
NA	TRBJ1-5	TRBV27	NA	CASSMTDSNQPQHF	TGTGCCAGCAGTATGACAGACTCCAATCAGCCCCAGCATTTT
NA	TRBJ1-2	TRBV4-1	TRBD1	CASSQATGQPVDGYTF	TGCGCCAGCAGCCAAGCGACAGGGCAGCCAGTAGATGGCTACACCTTC
few	TRBJ2-7	TRBV7-8	TRBD2	CASSLDTTSGYEQYF	TGTGCCAGCAGCTTAGATACGACTAGCGGCTACGAGCAGTACTTC
NA	TRBJ1-2	TRBV5-1	NA	CASSLVYRVDGYTF	TGCGCCAGCAGCTTGGTATACAGGGTGGATGGCTACACCTTC
NA	TRBJ1-2	TRBV3-1/TRBV3-2	NA	CASSPREGQWAGYTF	TGTGCCAGCAGCCCTCGGGAGGGTCAGTGGGCTGGCTACACCTTC
NA	TRBJ2-7	TRBV12-3/TRBV12-4	NA	CASSLDRYEQYF	TGTGCCAGCAGTTTAGACAGATACGAGCAGTACTTC
NA	TRBJ2-5	TRBV6-1	TRBD2	CASSDRTSREGQETQYF	TGTGCCAGCAGTGATAGGACTAGCAGGGAGGGGCAAGAGACCCAGTACTTC
few	TRBJ1-2	TRBV9	TRBD1	CASSASGTAYGYTF	TGTGCCAGCAGCGCTTCCGGGACAGCCTATGGCTACACCTTC
NA	TRBJ1-6	TRBV4-3	TRBD1	CASSQDRGNSPLHF	TGCGCCAGCAGCCAAGACAGGGGGAATTCACCCCTCCACTTT
NA	TRBJ2-5	TRBV11-2	NA	CASSLVGGDGETQYF	TGTGCCAGCAGCTTAGTCGGCGGGGACGGGGAGACCCAGTACTTC
few	TRBJ2-1	TRBV19	NA	CASSAGDSYYNEQFF	TGTGCCAGTTCCGCCGGGGACTCCTACTACAATGAGCAGTTCTTC
NA	TRBJ1-5	TRBV6-1	NA	CASSEELNQPQHF	TGTGCCAGCAGTGAAGAACTCAATCAGCCCCAGCATTTT
NA	TRBJ2-1	TRBV18	TRBD2	CASSSSSGGVNEQFF	TGTGCCAGCTCTTCGTCTAGCGGGGGGGTAAATGAGCAGTTCTTC
NA	TRBJ2-1	TRBV6-5	TRBD2	CASRVPGLVNNEQFF	TGTGCCAGCAGGGTTCCGGGACTAGTTAACAATGAGCAGTTCTTC
NA	TRBJ2-5	TRBV19	NA	CASSNIPGETQYF	TGTGCCAGTAGCAATATACCGGGGGAGACCCAGTACTTC
NA	TRBJ1-1	TRBV7-2	NA	CASSSTTGNTEAFF	TGTGCCAGCAGCTCCACTACAGGGAACACTGAAGCTTTCTTT
NA	TRBJ1-2	TRBV30	NA	CAWSPQDYGYTF	TGTGCCTGGAGTCCACAGGACTATGGCTACACCTTC
NA	TRBJ2-1	TRBV29-1	TRBD2	CSVLTGGINNEQFF	TGCAGCGTTCTTACCGGGGGGATTAACAATGAGCAGTTCTTC
few	TRBJ2-5	TRBV7-9	TRBD1	CASSGGQGQTQYF	TGTGCCAGCAGCGGTGGACAGGGTCAAACCCAGTACTTC
NA	TRBJ2-7	TRBV20-1	TRBD1	CSASERTGQAHEQYF	TGCAGTGCTAGTGAACGAACGGGACAGGCCCACGAGCAGTACTTC
NA	TRBJ2-2	TRBV29-1	NA	CSVNARATGELFF	TGCAGCGTTAACGCGCGGGCCACCGGGGAGCTGTTTTTT
NA	TRBJ1-1	TRBV7-9	NA	CASTRGGESTEAFF	TGTGCCAGCACACGCGGGGGAGAAAGCACTGAAGCTTTCTTT
NA	TRBJ1-2	TRBV7-9	NA	CASSLTDRSGGGYTF	TGTGCCAGCAGCTTAACGGACAGATCTGGGGGCGGCTACACCTTC
NA	TRBJ2-2	TRBV5-1	TRBD2	CASSPTSGGAGELFF	TGCGCCAGCAGCCCGACTAGCGGGGGGGCCGGGGAGCTGTTTTTT
NA	TRBJ1-2	TRBV4-3	NA	CASSQEMTRNYGYTF	TGCGCCAGCAGCCAAGAAATGACAAGAAACTATGGCTACACCTTC